This T cell receptor (beta chain) was retrieved from a study of blood T cell repertoires in COVID-19. This CDR3 is built from 17 residues. Germline-derived CDR1 and CDR2 are MNHEY and SMNVEV (reference sequence). V gave up 4 bases and J gave up 5 bases; unmatched junction bases: 14. The repertoire was sequenced with immunoSEQ multiplex PCR; TCRdb's copy has only in-frame clones and lacks some. The sample lists approximately 130,000 clones, approximately 85% occurring once. The material sequenced was peripheral blood. The sequence was collected from a human donor in a cohort sampled during active COVID-19. The chain has TRBV27 and TRBJ2-1; TRBD2 matches at 7 bases. For the CDR3, the DNA is TGTGCCAGCAGTTCCACCAAACTAGCGTTCGACGACAATGAGCAGTTCTTC. It translates to CASSSTKLAFDDNEQFF.